The subject of this entry is one T cell receptor (beta chain). This record belongs to a study of cytomegalovirus exposure and HLA in healthy donors. TCRdb's copy holds only in-frame clones and misses some; the assay was immunoSEQ multiplex PCR. The data hold 200,000 to 300,000 clones, with around 85% observed a single time. The source of this sequence is a woman aged 25 to 39 in good health and CMV-seropositive. Sequencing input: PBMCs.

CDR3 amino acids: CASSEQNYGYTF. The CDR3 DNA reads TGTGCCAGCAGTGAACAGAACTATGGCTACACCTTC. This chain joins TRBV6-1 and TRBJ1-2; D remains unclear. The germline V and J ends were trimmed by 2 bases and 2 bases, with 3 bases remaining between them. The CDR3 is 12 residues long. The germline CDR1 and CDR2 sequences are MNHNS and SASEGT.